This is a list of T cell receptor beta chains from one sample in a study of radiation and T cells in renal cell carcinoma. Assay: immunoSEQ multiplex PCR; the TCRdb copy retains only in-frame clones and omits some. The profile shows around 180,000 clones, less than 90% of them singletons. The sequences come from blood, collected from a patient whose treatment included radiotherapy and nephrectomy. All receptors come from a woman aged 45-60 years with renal cell carcinoma. CDR3s include the opening cysteine and the closing phenylalanine or tryptophan. The size field is filled for only some rows; it gives once, few, many or a size class.

v_call	clone_size	cdr3_aa
TRBV19	NA	CASSSRLAPSETQYF
TRBV6-1	few	CATASGERYF
TRBV14	few	CASSQGLGNTEAFF
TRBV20-1	NA	CSATTYYGYTF
TRBV18	NA	CASSPEGALNYGYTF
TRBV7-2	few	CASSKTGTRTDTQYF
TRBV4-1	NA	CASSPTSGVGIKTQYF
TRBV19	NA	CPPADSRFRHF
TRBV18	NA	CASSLAIGLETQYF
TRBV7-2	NA	CASSQDRNNSPLHF
TRBV29-1	NA	CSVNPGNTEAFF
TRBV11-1	NA	CASSRRQGMEKLFF
TRBV7-9	NA	CASSLGTVPQETQYF
TRBV5-1	NA	CASSLVGDEQYF
TRBV6-1	once	CASAGLSVTEAFF
TRBV7-8	NA	CASSLGGAGNNYGYTF
TRBV6-6	NA	CASKQGEKNEQYF
TRBV18	NA	CASSPGPGTSSYEQYF
TRBV6-5	NA	CASSTLGLGNSPFHF
TRBV23-1	NA	CASSQEGAPDYNSPLHF
TRBV7-6	NA	CASSPSGGLSTDTQYF
TRBV2	NA	CASSDRRTDTQYF
TRBV10-3	NA	CASSGTENAEQYF
TRBV4-1	NA	CASSFRDSYNEQFF
TRBV13	NA	CASSYLQGNYEQYF
TRBV5-1	few	CASSLGDTEAFF
TRBV5-1	NA	CASSLEGRTDTQYF
TRBV5-4	NA	CASSSQDYEQYF
TRBV2	NA	CASTPLGEQFF
TRBV10-2	NA	CASSEAGTNTEAFF
TRBV7-2	NA	CASRRLAGTDTQYF
TRBV6-1	NA	CATRLTSYNEQFF